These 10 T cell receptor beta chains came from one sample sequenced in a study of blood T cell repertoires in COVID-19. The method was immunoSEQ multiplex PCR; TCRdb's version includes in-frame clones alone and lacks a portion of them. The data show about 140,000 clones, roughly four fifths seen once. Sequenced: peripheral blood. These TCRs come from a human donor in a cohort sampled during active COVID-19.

In DNA form, the CDR3 reads TGTGCCAGCAGCAGTGATAGGGGCACTGAAGCTTTCTTT. It yields the protein CASSSDRGTEAFF. The chain recombines TRBV9 with TRBJ1-1, with D maybe TRBD1 (5 bases). Trimming left V 4 bases short and J 4 bases short, with 11 bases between. CDR1 SGDLS and CDR2 YYNGEE come from the germline V gene. CDR3 length: 13 amino acids.

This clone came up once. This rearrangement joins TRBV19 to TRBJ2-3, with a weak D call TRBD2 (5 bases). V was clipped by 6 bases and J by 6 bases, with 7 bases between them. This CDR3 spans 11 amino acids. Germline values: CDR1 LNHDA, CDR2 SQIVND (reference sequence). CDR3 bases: TGTGCCAGTAGCTCGGGGGATACGCAGTATTTT. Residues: CASSSGDTQYF.

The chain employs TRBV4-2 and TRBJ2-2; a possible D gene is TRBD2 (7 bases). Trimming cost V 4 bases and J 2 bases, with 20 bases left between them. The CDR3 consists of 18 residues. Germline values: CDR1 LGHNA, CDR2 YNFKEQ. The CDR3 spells CASSPRRRGGPNTGELFF. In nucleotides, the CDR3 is TGTGCCAGCAGCCCACGGCGTAGGGGGGGACCTAACACCGGGGAGCTGTTTTTT.

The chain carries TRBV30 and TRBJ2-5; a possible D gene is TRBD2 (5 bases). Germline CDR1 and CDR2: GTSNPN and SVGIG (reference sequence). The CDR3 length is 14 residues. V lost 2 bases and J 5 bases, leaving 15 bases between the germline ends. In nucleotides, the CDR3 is TGTGCCTGGAGTAGCGGTAGTTTATCGGAGACCCAGTACTTC. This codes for CAWSSGSLSETQYF.

For the CDR3, the DNA is TGTGCCAGCAGCCCCAGCGGACTAGCGAGCAACGAGCAGTACTTC. Its translation is CASSPSGLASNEQYF. The V gene is TRBV4-2, the J gene TRBJ2-7; 9 positions match TRBD2. Germline lookup yields CDR1 LGHNA and CDR2 YNFKEQ. This CDR3 has 15 amino acids. J was trimmed by 5 bases and V by 4 bases; bases with no gene match: 9.

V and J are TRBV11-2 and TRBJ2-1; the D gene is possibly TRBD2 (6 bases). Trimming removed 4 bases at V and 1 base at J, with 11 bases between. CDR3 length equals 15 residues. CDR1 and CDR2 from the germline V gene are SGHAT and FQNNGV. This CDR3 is CASSSAGSSYNEQFF. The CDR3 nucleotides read TGTGCCAGCAGCTCCGCCGGGAGTTCCTACAATGAGCAGTTCTTC. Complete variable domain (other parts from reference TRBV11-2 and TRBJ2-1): EAGVAQSPRYKIIEKRQSVAFWCNPISGHATLYWYQQILGQGPKLLIQFQNNGVVDDSQLPKDRFSAERLKGVDSTLKIQPAKLEDSAVYLCASSSAGSSYNEQFFGPGTRLTVL.

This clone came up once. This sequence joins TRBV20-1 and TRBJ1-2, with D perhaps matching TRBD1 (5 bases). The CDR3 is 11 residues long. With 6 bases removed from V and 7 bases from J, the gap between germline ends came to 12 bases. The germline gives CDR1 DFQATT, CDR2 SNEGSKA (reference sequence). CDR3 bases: TGCAGTGCAAGGGCAGGGATTGGCTACACCTTC. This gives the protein CSARAGIGYTF.

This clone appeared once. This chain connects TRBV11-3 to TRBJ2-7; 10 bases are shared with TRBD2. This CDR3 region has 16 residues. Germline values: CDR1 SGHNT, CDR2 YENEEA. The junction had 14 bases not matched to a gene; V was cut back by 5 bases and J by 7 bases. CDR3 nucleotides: TGTGCCAGCAGCGCGCAGACACTAGCGGGATCGGGAGAGCAGTACTTC. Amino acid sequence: CASSAQTLAGSGEQYF. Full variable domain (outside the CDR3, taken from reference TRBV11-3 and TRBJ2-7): EAGVVQSPRYKIIEKKQPVAFWCNPISGHNTLYWYLQNLGQGPELLIRYENEEAVDDSQLPKDRFSAERLKGVDSTLKIQPAELGDSAVYLCASSAQTLAGSGEQYFGPGTRLTVT.

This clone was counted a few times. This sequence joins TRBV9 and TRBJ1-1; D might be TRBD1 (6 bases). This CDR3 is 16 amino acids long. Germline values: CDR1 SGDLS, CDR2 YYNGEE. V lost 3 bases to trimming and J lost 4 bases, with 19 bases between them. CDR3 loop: CASSALPGGSRTEAFF. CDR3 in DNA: TGTGCCAGCAGCGCACTACCGGGGGGCAGTCGCACTGAAGCTTTCTTT.

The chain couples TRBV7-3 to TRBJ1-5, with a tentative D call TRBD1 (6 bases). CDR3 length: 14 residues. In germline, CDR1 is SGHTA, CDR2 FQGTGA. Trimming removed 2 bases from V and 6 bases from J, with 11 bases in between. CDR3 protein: CASSLPGVGQPQHF. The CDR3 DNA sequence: TGTGCCAGCAGCTTACCAGGGGTAGGTCAGCCCCAGCATTTT. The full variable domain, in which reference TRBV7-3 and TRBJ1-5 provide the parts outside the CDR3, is GAGVSQTPSNKVTEKGKYVELRCDPISGHTALYWYRQSLGQGPEFLIYFQGTGAADDSGLPNDRFFAVRPEGSVSTLKIQRTERGDSAVYLCASSLPGVGQPQHFGDGTRLSIL.